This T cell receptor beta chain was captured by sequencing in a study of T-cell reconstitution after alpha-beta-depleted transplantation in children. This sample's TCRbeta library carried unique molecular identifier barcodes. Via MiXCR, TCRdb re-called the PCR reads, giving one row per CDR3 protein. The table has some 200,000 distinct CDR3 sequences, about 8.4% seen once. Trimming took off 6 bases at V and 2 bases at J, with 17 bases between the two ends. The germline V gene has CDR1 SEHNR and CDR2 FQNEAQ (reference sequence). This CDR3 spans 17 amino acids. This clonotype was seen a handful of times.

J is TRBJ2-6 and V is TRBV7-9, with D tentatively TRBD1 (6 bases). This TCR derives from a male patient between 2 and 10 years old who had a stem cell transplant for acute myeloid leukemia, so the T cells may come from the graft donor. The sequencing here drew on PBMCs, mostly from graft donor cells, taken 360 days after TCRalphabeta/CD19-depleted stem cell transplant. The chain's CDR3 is CASSSRGISTGANVLTF. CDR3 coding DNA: TGTGCCAGCAGTTCCAGGGGTATCTCAACTGGGGCCAACGTCCTGACTTTC.